These 9 T cell receptor beta chains originate from one sample sequenced in a study of CD8+ T cells in alopecia areata. Extracted from the samples, RNA was reverse transcribed into cDNA to serve as the sequencing template. The table came from immunoSEQ multiplex PCR; TCRdb's copy has only in-frame clones and leaves some out. The specimen has 90,000 to 130,000 clones, none found just once. The sequencing input was lesional skin. These receptors all stem from a C3H/HeJ mouse with alopecia areata. For this mouse line, the MHC haplotype is H2-k.

This clone was seen a handful of times. Gene and germline names: mouse. The read falls 4 residues short of the CDR3 end, and the missing part is taken from the germline J gene. The chain recombines TRBV31 with TRBJ2-5; TRBD2 aligns across 9 bases. J was trimmed by 0 bases and V by 0 bases; bases with no gene match: 1. The germline gives CDR1 GKSSPN, CDR2 SITVG. The CDR3 sequence is 15 residues long. The DNA read from the CDR3 is TGTGCCTGGAGTCTAGACTGGGGGAACCAAGAC. Translation gives CAWSLDWGNQD. The whole CDR3 is CAWSLDWGNQDTQYF.

This clone was found a few times. Gene and germline names: mouse. The CDR3 end is not reached by the read, which stops 4 residues before it; the germline J gene fills it in. This sequence joins TRBV13-3 and TRBJ2-5; unclear D gene. This CDR3 contains 15 residues. Germline loops: CDR1 NNHDY, CDR2 SYVADS. Trimming shortened V by 0 bases and J by 0 bases, and 8 bases separated the two germline ends. The CDR3 bases that were read are TGTGCCAGCAGTGATGCACCAGATAACCAAGAC. It encodes CASSDAPDNQD. The CDR3, in full, reads CASSDAPDNQDTQYF.

This clone was counted only a few times. Mouse gene names apply. Read sequence stops 4 residues before the CDR3 end, and the germline J gene provides the missing end. The chain joins TRBV13-3 to TRBJ1-4; a possible D gene is TRBD1 (6 bases). Per the germline V gene, CDR1 is NNHDY and CDR2 is SYVADS. Trimming pared 3 bases from V and 3 bases from J, leaving 9 bases between. CDR3 length equals 14 residues. The part of the CDR3 DNA that was read is TGTGCCAGCAGTGCCACAGGGCCCAACGAA. This codes for CASSATGPNE. The full CDR3 reads CASSATGPNERLFF.

This clone was recorded a few times. Mouse gene names and germline throughout. The sequence runs out 4 residues before the end of the CDR3; the remainder is reconstructed from the germline J gene. The chain couples TRBV16 to TRBJ1-4; 10 nucleotides agree with TRBD1. The CDR3 contains 15 residues. CDR1 is SGHSA, CDR2 FRNQAP, per germline. V was clipped by 3 bases and J by 6 bases; unmatched bases: 4. The CDR3 DNA, read in part, is TGTGCAAGCAGCTTTGGGGACAGGGGTGACGAA. It codes for CASSFGDRGDE. The whole CDR3 protein is CASSFGDRGDERLFF.

In this sample, this clone turned up a few times. Gene names and germline refer to mouse. The missing CDR3 end, 4 residues past where the read stops, is filled in from the germline J gene. V and J are TRBV13-3 and TRBJ2-2; 10 nucleotides agree with TRBD2. Per germline, CDR1 NNHDY and CDR2 SYVADS. J gave up 4 bases and V 2 bases, and 2 bases lay outside the gene matches. The CDR3 consists of 15 residues. The DNA read from the CDR3 is TGTGCCAGCAGTGAGTCTGGGGGGGCCACCGGG. Amino acid sequence: CASSESGGATG. The whole CDR3 protein is CASSESGGATGQLYF.

Details on this clone: The protein TCRdb lists differs from the translation of the DNA at residue 12; the protein given here is translated from the DNA itself. The listed genes are named as in mouse. Read data end 3 residues before the CDR3 end; the end is taken from the germline J gene. The chain uses TRBV13-3 and TRBJ1-3; the D gene is possibly TRBD1 (5 bases). The germline V gene encodes CDR1 NNHDY and CDR2 SYVADS. This CDR3 contains 15 residues. V lost 3 bases to trimming and J lost 0 bases, with 10 bases between them. The CDR3 sequence is CASSAPDNSGNTLYF. Partial CDR3 DNA: TGTGCCAGCAGTGCCCCGGACAATTCTGGAAATACG.

This clone was seen more than once but under ten times. Germline and genes: mouse. The CDR3 end lies 4 residues beyond the end of the read and is filled in from the germline J gene. This chain joins TRBV13-3 and TRBJ2-3; D call uncertain. Trimming took 0 bases from V and 2 from J, leaving 10 bases between them. The CDR3 length is 15 residues. Per germline, CDR1 NNHDY and CDR2 SYVADS. Incomplete CDR3 DNA: TGTGCCAGCAGTGATGCGAGACAAAATGCAGAA. It codes for CASSDARQNAE. The whole CDR3 protein is CASSDARQNAETLYF.

This clone was counted only a few times. The genes and germline here are from mouse. Sequencing ends 4 residues short of the CDR3 end; the germline J gene provides the rest. This rearrangement joins TRBV13-3 to TRBJ2-3, with 8 positions matching TRBD1. This CDR3 contains 13 residues. CDR1 and CDR2 from the germline V gene are NNHDY and SYVADS. J lost 2 bases, V lost 6 bases, and 2 bases had no gene match. The CDR3 DNA, read in part, is TGTGCCAGCAAACAGGGGGTTGCAGAA. Translation gives CASKQGVAE. Given in full, the CDR3 is CASKQGVAETLYF.

This clone was seen only a few times. The germline and genes are mouse ones. With the read ending 4 residues before the CDR3 end, the germline J gene is used to fill in that end. The chain carries TRBV13-3 and TRBJ1-2, with D unclear. V lost 0 bases to trimming and J lost 2 bases, with 8 bases between them. The germline CDR1 and CDR2 sequences are NNHDY and SYVADS. CDR3 length equals 14 residues. The CDR3 protein is CASSDASQNSDYTF. The DNA read from the CDR3 is TGTGCCAGCAGTGATGCGTCACAGAACTCC.